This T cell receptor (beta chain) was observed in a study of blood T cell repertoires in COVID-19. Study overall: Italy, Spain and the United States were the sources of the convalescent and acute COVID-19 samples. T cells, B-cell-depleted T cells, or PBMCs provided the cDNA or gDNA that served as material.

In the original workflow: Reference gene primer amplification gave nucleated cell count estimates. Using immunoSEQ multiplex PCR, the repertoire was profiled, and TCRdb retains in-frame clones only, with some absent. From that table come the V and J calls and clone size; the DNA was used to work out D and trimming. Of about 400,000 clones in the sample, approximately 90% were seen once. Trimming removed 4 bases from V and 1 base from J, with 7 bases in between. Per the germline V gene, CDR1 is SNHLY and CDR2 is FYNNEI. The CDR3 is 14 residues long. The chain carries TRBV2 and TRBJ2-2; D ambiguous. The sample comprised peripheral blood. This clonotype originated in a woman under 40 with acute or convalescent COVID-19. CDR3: CASSVVWNTGELFF. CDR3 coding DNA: TGTGCCAGCAGTGTCGTTTGGAACACCGGGGAGCTGTTTTTT.